The 4 T cell receptor beta chains presented below share a single source sample, sequenced in a study of graft-versus-host responses after intestinal transplantation (dated by TCRdb to about 2021). No antigens are known for them. The library was built by means of the immunoSEQ multiplex PCR assay. TCRdb holds this immuneACCESS table with in-frame rearrangements only. Some clones are missing; in checked studies, unresolved V genes explain under half, and the rest has no known cause. The sample profile shows 80,000 to 95,000 clones; about 93% of them were found once. 1.5% to 2.5% of the sample is in the top ten clones. The sample's time point label is to be understood as: cells obtained before transplantation from donor or recipient. This material consisted of unstimulated CD8+ T cells sorted from spleen or lymph node cells, taken before intestinal transplant. These receptors were obtained from a human donor who received an intestinal transplant.

V gene TRBV19 combines with J gene TRBJ2-5, with TRBD1 matching over 9 bases. Germline-derived CDR1 and CDR2 are LNHDA and SQIVND (reference sequence). There are 16 residues in the CDR3. V was pared by 0 bases and J by 5 bases, with 7 bases of the junction left unmatched. The CDR3 DNA reads as TGTGCCAGTAGTATAGAAGAACAGGGGGCGCGGGAGACCCAGTACTTC. Translated: CASSIEEQGARETQYF. The entire variable domain, with the rest obtained from reference TRBV19 and TRBJ2-5, is as follows: DGGITQSPKYLFRKEGQNVTLSCEQNLNHDAMYWYRQDPGQGLRLIYYSQIVNDFQKGDIAEGYSVSREKKESFPLTVTSAQKNPTAFYLCASSIEEQGARETQYFGPGTRLLVL.

The rearrangement uses TRBV7-2 and TRBJ1-2, with 8 bases identical to TRBD1. Per germline, CDR1 SGHTA and CDR2 FQGNSA. The CDR3 runs to 18 residues. The V segment lost 5 bases and the J segment 3 bases; nucleotides outside the gene matches: 17. In DNA, the CDR3 is TGTGCCAGCAGCCCTAGCCCCGGACAGGGAAGGTTTGACTATGGCTACACCTTC. It yields the protein CASSPSPGQGRFDYGYTF.

This rearrangement joins TRBV27 to TRBJ1-1; D uncertain. The CDR3 covers 15 residues. CDR1 and CDR2 (germline): MNHEY, SMNVEV (reference sequence). Trimming left V 0 bases short and J 5 bases short, with 13 bases between. DNA of the CDR3: TGTGCCAGCAGTTTATCTGGTCGGGGAATGACTGAAGCTTTCTTT. Its protein product is CASSLSGRGMTEAFF.

This clone was picked up a small number of times. The CDR3 region is CASRQGGHTNEKLFF. CDR3 bases: TGTGCCAGCAGACAGGGAGGGCACACTAATGAAAAACTGTTTTTT. The chain recombines TRBV27 with TRBJ1-4, with D perhaps matching TRBD1 (6 bases). Germline values: CDR1 MNHEY, CDR2 SMNVEV (reference sequence). CDR3 size: 15 residues. V lost 6 bases and J 2 bases, leaving 13 bases between the germline ends.